The clone carrying this T cell receptor (beta chain) was detected ten times or more. Its specificity is unknown. This CDR3 spans 13 amino acids. V was pared by 4 bases and J by 3 bases, with 9 bases between. CDR1 MNHEY and CDR2 SMNVEV come from the germline V gene (reference sequence). This specimen comes from a study of human T cells and chemical hapten exposure. TCRdb called the RACE reads again in MiXCR, with one record for every CDR3 protein. The sample consists of about 52,000 distinct CDR3 sequences, 9.9% of them appearing once. Sample time point: patch test 3, about 24 weeks after DPC sensitization. Sample treatment: therapeutic diphenylcyclopropenone sensitization with weekly scalp DPC. Study outcomes and limitations: TCRs exceeding a frequency of 1 in 1000 stayed unchanged under DPC sensitization.

The rearrangement links TRBV27 to TRBJ1-1; D gene uncertain. This receptor was obtained from a woman aged 40 to 50 with alopecia areata. Some clones in this sample may be carry-over from other donors' samples. The source material was whole blood, sampled in connection with sensitization to the hapten diphenylcyclopropenone (DPC). The CDR3 nucleotides are TGTGCCAGCAGTTATAGGGTCTACACTGAAGCTTTCTTT. Amino acids: CASSYRVYTEAFF.